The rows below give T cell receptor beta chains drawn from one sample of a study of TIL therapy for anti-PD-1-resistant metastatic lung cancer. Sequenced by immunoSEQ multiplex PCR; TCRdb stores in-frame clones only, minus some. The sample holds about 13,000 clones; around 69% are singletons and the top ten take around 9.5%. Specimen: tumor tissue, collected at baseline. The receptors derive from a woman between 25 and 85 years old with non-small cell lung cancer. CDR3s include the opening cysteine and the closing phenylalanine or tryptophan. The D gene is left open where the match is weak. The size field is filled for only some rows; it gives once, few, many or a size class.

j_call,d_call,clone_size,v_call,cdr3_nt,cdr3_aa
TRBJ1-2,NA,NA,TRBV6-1,TGTGCCACCTACGGGACGGGAAGCGACTATGGCTACACCTTC,CATYGTGSDYGYTF
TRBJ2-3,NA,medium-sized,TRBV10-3,TGTGCCATCAGTGAGTCGATGGAGGGGGATACGCAGTATTTT,CAISESMEGDTQYF
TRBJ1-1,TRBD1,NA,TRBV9,TGTGCCAGCAGCGCCACGACAGGGCTTCCCACTGAAGCTTTCTTT,CASSATTGLPTEAFF
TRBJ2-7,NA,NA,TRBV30,TGTGCCTGGAGAGAAATTTCCGGGTTACGACGTTACGAGCAGTACTTC,CAWREISGLRRYEQYF
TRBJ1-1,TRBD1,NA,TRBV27,TGTGCCAGCTGGGGGACAGGGGGAGGTACTGAAGCTTTCTTT,CASWGTGGGTEAFF
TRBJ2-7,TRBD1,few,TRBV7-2,TGTGCCAGCAGCTCCTTCCCCAGGGGGCCACGCTCCTACGAGCAGTACTTC,CASSSFPRGPRSYEQYF
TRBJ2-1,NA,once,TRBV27,TGTGCCAGCAGTTTGGCTAGCAGGAATGAGCAGTTCTTC,CASSLASRNEQFF
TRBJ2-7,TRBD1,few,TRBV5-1,TGCGCCAGCAGCAGGGGACAGGGCCTTTATGAGCAGTACTTC,CASSRGQGLYEQYF
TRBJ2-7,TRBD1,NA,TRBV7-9,TGTGCCAGCAGCTTCCAGGGGGCGCCGGCTTCCTACGAGCAGTACTTC,CASSFQGAPASYEQYF
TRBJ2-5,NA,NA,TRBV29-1,TGCAGCGTTGATGACGGGGACCAAGAGACCCAGTACTTC,CSVDDGDQETQYF
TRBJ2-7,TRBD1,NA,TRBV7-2,TGTGCCAGCAGCTTAGGCGGTGGGGCAGGGGGCTCCTACGAGCAGTACTTC,CASSLGGGAGGSYEQYF
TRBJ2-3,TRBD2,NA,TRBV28,TGTGCCAGCAGGCTAGCGGGAGGGCCAGATACGCAGTATTTT,CASRLAGGPDTQYF
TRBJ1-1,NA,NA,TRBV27,TGTGCCAGCAGTTTATCGAGGGGTCGTACTGAAGCTTTCTTT,CASSLSRGRTEAFF
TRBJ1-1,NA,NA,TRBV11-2,TGTGCCAGCAGCTTAGAGCTCTCTGAAGCTTTCTTT,CASSLELSEAFF
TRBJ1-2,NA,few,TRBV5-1,TGCGCCAGCAGCTTGGGCCCACAGTTTGGCTACACCTTC,CASSLGPQFGYTF